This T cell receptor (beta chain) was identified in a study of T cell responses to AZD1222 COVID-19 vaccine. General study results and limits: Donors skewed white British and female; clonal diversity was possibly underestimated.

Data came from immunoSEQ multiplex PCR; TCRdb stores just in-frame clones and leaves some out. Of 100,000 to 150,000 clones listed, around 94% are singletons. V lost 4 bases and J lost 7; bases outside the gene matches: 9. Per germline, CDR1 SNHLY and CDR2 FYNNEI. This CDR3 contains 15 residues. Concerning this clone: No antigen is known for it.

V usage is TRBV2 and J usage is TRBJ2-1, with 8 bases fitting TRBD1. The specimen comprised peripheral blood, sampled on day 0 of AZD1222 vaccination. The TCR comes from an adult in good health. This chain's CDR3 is CASSARTGNVNEQFF. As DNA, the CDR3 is TGTGCCAGCAGTGCAAGGACAGGGAACGTGAATGAGCAGTTCTTC.